The entry that follows covers one T cell receptor (beta chain) sequence. The target antigen is unknown. The CDR3 has 15 amino acids. V lost 4 bases, J lost 4 bases, and 8 bases stayed unmatched. Germline CDR1 is SGHRS and CDR2 is YFSETQ. The source of the sample is a study of T cell responses to AZD1222 COVID-19 vaccine. Pooled samples include second doses given at about 4 or 12 weeks. Using immunoSEQ multiplex PCR, the repertoire was profiled, and TCRdb retains in-frame clones only, with some absent. The sample records about 72,000 clones, roughly 87% being singletons. Findings and caveats of the study: Among AZD1222 vaccinees, only five to seven were seropositive at baseline. Sampling captured repertoires only after the peak T cell response.

The sequence came from an adult who received the AZD1222 COVID-19 vaccine. The chain has TRBV5-1 and TRBJ2-7, with 10 bases lining up with TRBD1. The sample consisted of peripheral blood, taken 28 days after the second AZD1222 dose. CDR3 loop: CASSLGTGEGYEQYF. The CDR3, as DNA: TGCGCCAGCAGCCTCGGGACAGGGGAGGGTTACGAGCAGTACTTC.